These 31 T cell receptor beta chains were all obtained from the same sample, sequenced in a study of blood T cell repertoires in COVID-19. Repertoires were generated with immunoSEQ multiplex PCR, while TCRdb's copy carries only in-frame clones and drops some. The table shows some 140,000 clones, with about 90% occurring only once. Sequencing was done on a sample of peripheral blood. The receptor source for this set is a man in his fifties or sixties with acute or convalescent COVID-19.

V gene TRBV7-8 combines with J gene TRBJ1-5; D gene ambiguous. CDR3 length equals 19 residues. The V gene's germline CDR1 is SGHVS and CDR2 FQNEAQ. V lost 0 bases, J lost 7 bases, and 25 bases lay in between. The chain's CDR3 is CASSLAVSGKAAMRQPQHF. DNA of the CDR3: TGTGCCAGCAGCTTAGCGGTCTCGGGGAAGGCGGCAATGCGGCAGCCCCAGCATTTT.

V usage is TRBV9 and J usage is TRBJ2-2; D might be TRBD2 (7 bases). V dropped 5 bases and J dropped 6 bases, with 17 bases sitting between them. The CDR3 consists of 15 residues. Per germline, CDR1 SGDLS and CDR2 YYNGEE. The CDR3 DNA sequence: TGTGCCAGCAGGGACACGGGGGGCAGTCCCGGGGAGCTGTTTTTT. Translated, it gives CASRDTGGSPGELFF.

The CDR3: CASSPRTNEQYF. The CDR3 nucleotides read TGTGCCAGCAGCCCAAGGACTAACGAGCAGTACTTC. The genes are TRBV7-9 and TRBJ2-7; perhaps TRBD2 as D (6 bases). This CDR3 contains 12 residues. Between the trimmed V and J ends, which lost 5 bases and 5 bases, there was a span of 10 bases. Per the germline V gene, CDR1 is SEHNR and CDR2 is FQNEAQ (reference sequence).

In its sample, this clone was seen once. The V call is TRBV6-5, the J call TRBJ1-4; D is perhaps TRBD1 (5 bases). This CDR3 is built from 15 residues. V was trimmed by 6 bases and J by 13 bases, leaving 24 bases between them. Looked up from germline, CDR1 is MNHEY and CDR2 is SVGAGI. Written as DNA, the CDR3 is TGTGCCAGCAGCCTCCTGGGGCCCCCGGGAGGTCTACTGTTTTTT. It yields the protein CASSLLGPPGGLLFF.

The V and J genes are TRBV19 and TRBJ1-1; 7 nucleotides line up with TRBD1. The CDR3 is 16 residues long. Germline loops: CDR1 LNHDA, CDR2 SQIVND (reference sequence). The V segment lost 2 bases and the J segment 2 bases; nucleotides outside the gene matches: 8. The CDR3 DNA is TGTGCCAGTAGTATACTACGCAGGGGGTATAACACTGAAGCTTTCTTT. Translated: CASSILRRGYNTEAFF.

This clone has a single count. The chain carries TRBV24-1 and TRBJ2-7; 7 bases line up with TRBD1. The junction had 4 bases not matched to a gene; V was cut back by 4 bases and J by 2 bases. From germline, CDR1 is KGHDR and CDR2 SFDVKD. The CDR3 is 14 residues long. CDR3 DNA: TGTGCCACCAGTGAAGGACAGGTACCCTACGAGCAGTACTTC. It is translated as CATSEGQVPYEQYF.

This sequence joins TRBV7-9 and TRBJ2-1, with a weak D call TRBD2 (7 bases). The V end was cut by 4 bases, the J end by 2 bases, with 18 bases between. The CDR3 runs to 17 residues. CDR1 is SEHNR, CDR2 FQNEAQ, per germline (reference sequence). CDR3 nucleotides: TGTGCCAGCAGCTATAGGGGGGGCCTAGCGGCCTACAATGAGCAGTTCTTC. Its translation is CASSYRGGLAAYNEQFF.

CDR3 protein: CASRGTSGSTGELFF. The CDR3 DNA is TGCGCCAGCAGAGGGACTAGCGGATCCACCGGGGAGCTGTTTTTT. The chain recombines TRBV5-1 with TRBJ2-2; TRBD2 matches 11 bases. V lost 5 bases to trimming and J lost 4 bases; unmatched junction nucleotides: 4. The CDR3 consists of 15 residues. Germline values: CDR1 SGHRS, CDR2 YFSETQ.

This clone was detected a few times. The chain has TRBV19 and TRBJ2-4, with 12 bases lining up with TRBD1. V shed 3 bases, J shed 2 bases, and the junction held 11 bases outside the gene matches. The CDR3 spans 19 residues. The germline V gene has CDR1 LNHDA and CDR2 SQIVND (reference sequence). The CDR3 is CASSIEGTGGWGTKNIQYF. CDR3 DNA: TGTGCCAGTAGTATTGAAGGGACAGGGGGCTGGGGGACCAAAAACATTCAGTACTTC.

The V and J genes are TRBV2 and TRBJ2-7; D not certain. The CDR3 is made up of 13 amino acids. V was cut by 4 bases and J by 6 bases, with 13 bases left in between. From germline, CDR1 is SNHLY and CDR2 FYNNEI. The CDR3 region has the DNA TGTGCCAGCAGTGTGGTGGTAAACAGCGAGCAGTACTTC. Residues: CASSVVVNSEQYF.

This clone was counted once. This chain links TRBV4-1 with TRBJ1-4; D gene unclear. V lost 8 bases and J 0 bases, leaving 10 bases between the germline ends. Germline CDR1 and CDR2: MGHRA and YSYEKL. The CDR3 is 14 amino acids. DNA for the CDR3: TGCGCCAGCGGGCCCTGGTCAACTAATGAAAAACTGTTTTTT. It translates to CASGPWSTNEKLFF.

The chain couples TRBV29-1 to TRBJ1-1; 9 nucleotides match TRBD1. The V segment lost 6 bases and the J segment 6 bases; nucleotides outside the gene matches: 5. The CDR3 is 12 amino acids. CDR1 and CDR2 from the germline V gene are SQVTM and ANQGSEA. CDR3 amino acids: CSVGTGGSEAFF. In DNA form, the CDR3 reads TGCAGCGTCGGTACAGGGGGCTCTGAAGCTTTCTTT.

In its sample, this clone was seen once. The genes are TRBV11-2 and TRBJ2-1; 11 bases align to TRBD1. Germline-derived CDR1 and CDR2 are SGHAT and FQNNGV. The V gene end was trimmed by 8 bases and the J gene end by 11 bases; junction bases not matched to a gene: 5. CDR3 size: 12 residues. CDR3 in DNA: TGTGCCAGCGGGACAGGGGGTAGGCAGCAGTTCTTC. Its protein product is CASGTGGRQQFF.

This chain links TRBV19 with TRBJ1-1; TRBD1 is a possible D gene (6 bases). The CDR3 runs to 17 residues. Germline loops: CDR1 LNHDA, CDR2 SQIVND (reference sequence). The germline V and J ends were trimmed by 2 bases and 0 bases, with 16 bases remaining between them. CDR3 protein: CASSIWGRGSLNTEAFF. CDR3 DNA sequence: TGTGCCAGTAGTATATGGGGCAGGGGCTCCTTGAACACTGAAGCTTTCTTT. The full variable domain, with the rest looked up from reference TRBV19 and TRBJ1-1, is DGGITQSPKYLFRKEGQNVTLSCEQNLNHDAMYWYRQDPGQGLRLIYYSQIVNDFQKGDIAEGYSVSREKKESFPLTVTSAQKNPTAFYLCASSIWGRGSLNTEAFFGQGTRLTVV.

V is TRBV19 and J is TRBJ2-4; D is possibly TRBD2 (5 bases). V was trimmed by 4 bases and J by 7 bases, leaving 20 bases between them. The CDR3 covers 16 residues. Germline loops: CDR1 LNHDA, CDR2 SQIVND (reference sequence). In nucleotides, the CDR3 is TGTGCCAGTAGTAGGCCCGTAACGATCGGCGGGAACATTCAGTACTTC. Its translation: CASSRPVTIGGNIQYF.

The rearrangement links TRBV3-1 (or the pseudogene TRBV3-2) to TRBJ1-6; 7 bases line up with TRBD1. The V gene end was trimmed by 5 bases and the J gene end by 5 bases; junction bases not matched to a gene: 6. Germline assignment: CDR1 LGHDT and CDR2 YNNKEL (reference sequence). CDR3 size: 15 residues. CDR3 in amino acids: CASSSYGTDNSPLHF. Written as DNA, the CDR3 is TGTGCCAGCAGCAGTTACGGGACAGATAATTCACCCCTCCACTTT.

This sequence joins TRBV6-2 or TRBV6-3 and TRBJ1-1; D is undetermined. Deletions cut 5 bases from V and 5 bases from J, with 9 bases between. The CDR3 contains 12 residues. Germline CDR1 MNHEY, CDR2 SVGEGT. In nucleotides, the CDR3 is TGTGCCAGCAGTGCCCGGTTTACTGAAGCTTTCTTT. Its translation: CASSARFTEAFF.

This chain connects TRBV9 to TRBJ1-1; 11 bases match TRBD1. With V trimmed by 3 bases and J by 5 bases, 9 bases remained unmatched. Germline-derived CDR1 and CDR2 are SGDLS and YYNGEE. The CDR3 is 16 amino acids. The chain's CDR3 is CASSAGQGASWTEAFF. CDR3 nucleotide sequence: TGTGCCAGCAGCGCTGGACAGGGGGCTTCCTGGACTGAAGCTTTCTTT.

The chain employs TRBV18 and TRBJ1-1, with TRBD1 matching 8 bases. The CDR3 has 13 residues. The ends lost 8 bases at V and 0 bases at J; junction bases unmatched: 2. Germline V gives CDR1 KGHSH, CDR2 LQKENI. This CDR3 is CASTTGVNTEAFF. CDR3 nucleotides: TGTGCCAGCACGACAGGGGTGAACACTGAAGCTTTCTTT.

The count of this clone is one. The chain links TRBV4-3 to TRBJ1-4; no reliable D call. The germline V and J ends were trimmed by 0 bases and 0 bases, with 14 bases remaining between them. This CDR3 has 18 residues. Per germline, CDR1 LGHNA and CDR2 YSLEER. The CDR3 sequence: CASSQDLASTATNEKLFF. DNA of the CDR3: TGCGCCAGCAGCCAAGACCTCGCCTCGACTGCAACTAATGAAAAACTGTTTTTT.

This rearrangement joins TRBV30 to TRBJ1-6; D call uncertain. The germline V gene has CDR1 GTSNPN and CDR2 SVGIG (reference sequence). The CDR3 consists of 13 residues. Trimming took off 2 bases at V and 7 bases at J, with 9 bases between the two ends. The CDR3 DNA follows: TGTGCCTGGAGTCAACGGGTGAATTCACCCCTCCACTTT. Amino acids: CAWSQRVNSPLHF.

In DNA, the CDR3 is TGTGCCAGCAGCGTCGAGGGCGGCTCCTACAATGAGCAGTTCTTC. Amino acid sequence: CASSVEGGSYNEQFF. The V gene is TRBV11-3, the J gene TRBJ2-1, with a possible D match to TRBD2 (5 bases). Germline loops: CDR1 SGHNT, CDR2 YENEEA. The CDR3 loop spans 15 amino acids. V was trimmed by 5 bases and J by 0 bases, leaving 11 bases between them.

The chain's CDR3 is CSASMASGGGLQETQYF. The CDR3 region has the DNA TGCAGTGCTAGTATGGCTAGCGGGGGGGGGTTACAAGAGACCCAGTACTTC. The chain carries TRBV20-1 and TRBJ2-5; the match to TRBD2 covers 12 bases. CDR1 and CDR2 from the germline V gene are DFQATT and SNEGSKA (reference sequence). V shed 3 bases, J shed 2 bases, and the junction held 10 bases outside the gene matches. The CDR3 length is 17 residues.

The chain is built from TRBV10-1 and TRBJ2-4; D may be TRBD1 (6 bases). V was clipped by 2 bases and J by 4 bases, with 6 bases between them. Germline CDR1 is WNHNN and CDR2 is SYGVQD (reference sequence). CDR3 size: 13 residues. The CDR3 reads CASSEGQKNIQYF. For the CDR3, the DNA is TGCGCCAGCAGTGAGGGACAGAAAAACATTCAGTACTTC.

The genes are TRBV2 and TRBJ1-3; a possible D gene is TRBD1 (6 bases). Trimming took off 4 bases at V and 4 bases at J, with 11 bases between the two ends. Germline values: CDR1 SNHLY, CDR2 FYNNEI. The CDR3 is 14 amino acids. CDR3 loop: CASSVAGVGNTIYF. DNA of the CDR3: TGTGCCAGCAGTGTGGCAGGGGTGGGAAACACCATATATTTT.

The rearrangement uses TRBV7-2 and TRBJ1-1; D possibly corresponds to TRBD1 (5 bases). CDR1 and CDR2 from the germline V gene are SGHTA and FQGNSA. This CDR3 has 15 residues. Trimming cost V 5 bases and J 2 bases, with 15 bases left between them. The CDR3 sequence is CASSPGVGLNTEAFF. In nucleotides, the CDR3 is TGTGCCAGCAGCCCCGGAGTGGGACTAAACACTGAAGCTTTCTTT. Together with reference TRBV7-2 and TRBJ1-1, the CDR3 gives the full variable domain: GAGVSQSPSNKVTEKGKDVELRCDPISGHTALYWYRQSLGQGLEFLIYFQGNSAPDKSGLPSDRFSAERTGGSVSTLTIQRTQQEDSAVYLCASSPGVGLNTEAFFGQGTRLTVV.

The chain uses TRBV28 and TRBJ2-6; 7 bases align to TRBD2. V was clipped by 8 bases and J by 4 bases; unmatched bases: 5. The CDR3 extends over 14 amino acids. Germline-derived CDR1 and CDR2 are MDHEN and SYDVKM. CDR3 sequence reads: CASGGGSGANVLTF. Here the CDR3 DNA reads TGTGCCAGCGGCGGGGGTTCGGGGGCCAACGTCCTGACTTTC.

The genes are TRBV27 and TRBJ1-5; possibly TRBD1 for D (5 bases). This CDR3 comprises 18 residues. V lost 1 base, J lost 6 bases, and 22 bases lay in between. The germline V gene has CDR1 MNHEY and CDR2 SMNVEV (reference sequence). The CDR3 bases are TGTGCCAGCAGTTTATACTCGCTGGGGCGAACTACCAGTCAGCCCCAGCATTTT. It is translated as CASSLYSLGRTTSQPQHF.

CDR3 sequence (DNA): TGTGCCAGCAGCGTAGGTGCCGGGAATTCACCCCTCCACTTT. It translates to CASSVGAGNSPLHF. The chain recombines TRBV9 with TRBJ1-6; D unresolved. The V gene's germline CDR1 is SGDLS and CDR2 YYNGEE. Trimming took off 0 bases at V and 7 bases at J, with 8 bases between the two ends. The CDR3 has 14 residues.

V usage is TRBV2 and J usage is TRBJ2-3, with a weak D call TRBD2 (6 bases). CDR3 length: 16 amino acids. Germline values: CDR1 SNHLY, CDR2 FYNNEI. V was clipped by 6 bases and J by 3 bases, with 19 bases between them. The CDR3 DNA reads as TGTGCCAGCAGAAAGTTTCCACGGGAGCAGACAGATACGCAGTATTTT. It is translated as CASRKFPREQTDTQYF. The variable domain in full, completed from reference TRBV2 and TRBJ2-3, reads EPEVTQTPSHQVTQMGQEVILRCVPISNHLYFYWYRQILGQKVEFLVSFYNNEISEKSEIFDDQFSVERPDGSNFTLKIRSTKLEDSAMYFCASRKFPREQTDTQYFGPGTRLTVL.

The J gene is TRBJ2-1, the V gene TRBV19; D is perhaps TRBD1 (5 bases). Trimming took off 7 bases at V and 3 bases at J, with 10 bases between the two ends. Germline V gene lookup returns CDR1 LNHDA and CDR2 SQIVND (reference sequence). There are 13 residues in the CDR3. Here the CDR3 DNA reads TGTGCCAGTAATCGCAGGGACTACAATGAGCAGTTCTTC. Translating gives CASNRRDYNEQFF.